The rows below give T cell receptor beta chains drawn from one sample of a study of CXCR3-negative and CXCR3-positive naive CD8 T cells. TCRdb reanalyzed the 5' RACE reads and collapses them to one entry per CDR3 protein, without DNA. This sample's table reports about 92,000 distinct CDR3 sequences. Sequenced material: naive CXCR3+ CD8+ T cells from blood. The receptors derive from a human donor in good health. Some clones in this sample may be carry-over from other donors' samples. The CDR3 runs from the conserved cysteine through the conserved F or W.

v_call	j_call	cdr3_aa
TRBV27	TRBJ2-7	CASSLREGRSYEQYF
TRBV6-1	TRBJ1-1	CASRVGETEAFF
TRBV4-1	TRBJ1-2	CASSRDSLRGYTF
TRBV14	TRBJ2-7	CASSRSKGLAGRVHEQYF
TRBV7-6	TRBJ2-7	CASSDGGSEQYF
TRBV5-1	TRBJ2-7	CASSLAQGGQGYEQYF
TRBV14	TRBJ2-5	CASSQDALAAVETQYF
TRBV28	TRBJ2-1	CAESGTNNEQFF
TRBV25-1	TRBJ1-4	CASSVSDGLNEKLFF
TRBV11-2	TRBJ2-7	CASSFFRAYEQYF
TRBV20-1	TRBJ1-1	CSASQGDTEAFF
TRBV5-5	TRBJ2-5	CASSLVWKWESGTQYF
TRBV13	TRBJ2-3	CASSSDPPVADTQYF
TRBV28	TRBJ2-7	CASSFTAGTDEQYF
TRBV20-1	TRBJ2-7	CSARDVRGNYEQYF
TRBV3-1	TRBJ2-1	CASSQGLYNEQFF
TRBV10-3	TRBJ1-1	CAISESRDLSTEAFF
TRBV13	TRBJ1-1	CASSEGVEAFF
TRBV29-1	TRBJ2-5	CSVELDEDVLSETQYF
TRBV6-6	TRBJ1-1	CASNGGAAEAFF
TRBV19	TRBJ2-1	CASSTGQDNEQFF
TRBV28	TRBJ1-5	CASRPTPSNQPQHF
TRBV20-1	TRBJ1-4	CSAEQVLRGEKLFF
TRBV4-2	TRBJ1-1	CASSRGGSPKETFF
TRBV4-1	TRBJ2-1	CASSQVGDEDEQFF
TRBV28	TRBJ2-7	CASSLRAAGLGWDEQYF
TRBV29-1	TRBJ2-7	CSVEDSSYEQYF
TRBV5-5	TRBJ2-7	CASSRDRGYPYEQYF
TRBV7-9	TRBJ1-1	CASFRLGGRDTEAFF